This T cell receptor beta chain was captured in a study of blood T cells in healthy people across ages (dated by TCRdb to about 2015). Background on the whole study: In model experiments, roughly one uniquely barcoded TCR beta cDNA molecule per two T cells was captured by template switching. The donors were split into four age groups: young (average around 15 years), middle-aged (about 40), aged (approximately 60) and long-lived (approximately 80). To avoid experimental bias, donors of different ages were randomly spread across the sequencing lanes. Using deep sequencing normalized with unique cDNA molecular identifiers, the study measured how TCR beta repertoire diversity changes with age. For two donors (one aged 18 to 29 and one aged 80 or older), the study analyzed two additional independent replicas of 1 million unique cDNA reads from the same blood draw.

Results the study describes overall, beyond this receptor: Compared with the aged group, the long-lived group had more naive CD4+ T cells, fewer expanded clones and increased TCR diversity, a pattern suggesting age selection. Because the CMV infection status of the donors was unknown, age-related changes in expanded clonotypes may potentially have been confounded. Observed TCR beta diversity per million T cells fell roughly linearly with age, and a significant reduction was already apparent by age around 39. The percentage of naive T cells measured by flow cytometry correlated strongly with observed TCR beta diversity. Estimates of total diversity based on one million sequenced T cells were considered lower bounds and underestimates. Because profiling used bulk unsorted PBMCs, naive and antigen-experienced compartments could not be compared conclusively.

For this clonotype: It has no known antigen specificity. Per-base qualities were not stored, and no clone one base away is much larger.

From a lookup of the germline V gene, CDR1 and CDR2 are SGDLS and YYNGEE. The CDR3 spans 15 residues, from the cysteine through the phenylalanine. Only the CDR3 part of the read is kept: 45 bases, read in frame from the first base. A distance of 9 bases separates the germline ends of V and J, which lose 0 bases and 0 bases respectively. Libraries were prepared through 5' RACE. For sequencing, an Illumina HiSeq 2500 was employed. A second PCR of roughly 7 to 12 cycles was run with a J-beta primer mix and a sample-barcoded 5' primer. A unique molecular identifier was introduced onto each TCR beta cDNA molecule by a template-switch 5' adaptor carrying 12 random nucleotides. At least 2.5 million CDR3-containing paired-end reads were obtained from each sample. First-strand cDNA synthesis was performed from all RNA using the Mint cDNA synthesis kit, with priming by a TRBC-specific oligonucleotide. Following uracil-DNA glycosylase treatment, a first 18-cycle PCR with universal primers M1SS and BC2_uni_R was performed on all cDNA. Turning to the authors' computational methods: For normalization, 1 million high-quality reads, each with a distinct molecular identifier, were randomly selected from each sample. Instead of being binned into consensus sequences, reads that shared molecular identifiers were thrown out. MiTCR, with a Q25 quality threshold and the strictest error-elimination algorithm, was used for CDR3 identification, clonotype clustering and error correction. A nonparametric unseen species model using Euler transformation provided a lower-bound estimate of total TCR beta diversity. In-frame beta chains were kept once TCRdb had trimmed the public reads at Q25 with fastp and called clones with MiXCR. Rows are combined by CDR3 protein, so each entry shows the most common genes and DNA. These V and J calls originate from TCRdb's pipeline instead of the authors' own analysis. A total of 1,300,000 or so distinct CDR3 sequences appear in this sample, approximately 59% of them only once. Roughly 6.3% of the sample rests with the top ten.

Systemically healthy Caucasian individuals from Russia, around 39 in total and aged roughly 6 to 90 years, were included as donors. About 10 milliliters of peripheral blood were drawn from each donor into EDTA-treated Vacutainer tubes. PBMCs were isolated by Ficoll-Paque density-gradient centrifugation, with at least 7 million obtained per sample. Trizol reagent was used to extract total RNA from the PBMCs, yielding at least 5.5 micrograms per sample. Naive CD45RAhigh/CD27high T cell percentages were measured by flow cytometry on a PBMC aliquot from every donor. The sequenced material came from blood. This receptor was obtained from a man aged 18 to 35 in good health. The rearranged segments are TRBV9 and TRBJ1-1, and possibly TRBD1, on 5 matching bases. The CDR3 reads CASSVAGGMNTEAFF. In nucleotide form, the sequence is TGTGCCAGCAGCGTAGCTGGGGGAATGAACACTGAAGCTTTCTTT.